These 9 T cell receptor beta chains originate from one sample sequenced in a study of multiple sclerosis patients with progressive multifocal leukoencephalopathy. Some clones are missing from TCRdb's copy, which holds only in-frame ones; the method was immunoSEQ multiplex PCR. The table has 30,000 or so clones, around 85% seen once. The sample's time point: time of PML onset. The material sequenced was PBMCs, taken from a patient treated with natalizumab. These TCRs come from a woman between 25 and 40 years old with progressive multifocal leukoencephalopathy.

The chain combines TRBV23-1 with TRBJ2-7; 10 bases agree with TRBD1. TRBV23-1 is noted as an ORF with a role that remains uncertain. V shed 0 bases and J 6 bases; nucleotides not matched to a gene: 14. This CDR3 has 18 amino acids. The CDR3 DNA reads as TGCGCCAGCAGTCAATCTATATCGGGACAGGGGAGGTCCCGCGAGCAGTACTTC. This codes for CASSQSISGQGRSREQYF.

This clone has just a few counts. The gene calls are TRBV7-9 and TRBJ1-6, with D tentatively TRBD1 (6 bases). Trimming removed 5 bases from V and 9 bases from J, with 20 bases in between. Germline V gene sequence: CDR1 SEHNR, CDR2 FQNEAQ (reference sequence). The CDR3 contains 16 residues. Here the CDR3 reads CASSLHRDGVRSPLHF. CDR3 nucleotides: TGTGCCAGCAGCCTCCACAGGGATGGGGTACGTTCACCCCTCCACTTT.

The chain recombines TRBV29-1 with TRBJ1-1; possibly TRBD1 for D (6 bases). Germline assignment: CDR1 SQVTM and CDR2 ANQGSEA. The CDR3 runs to 12 residues. Trimming removed 7 bases from V and 1 base from J, with 10 bases in between. CDR3 residues: CSAGTPNTEAFF. The DNA of the CDR3 is TGCAGCGCCGGGACACCGAACACTGAAGCTTTCTTT.

In DNA form, the CDR3 reads TGTGCCAGCAGCCCAGGGGGCAATCAGCCCCAGCATTTT. Translation gives CASSPGGNQPQHF. This chain links TRBV13 with TRBJ1-5, with a weak D call TRBD1 (6 bases). There are 13 residues in the CDR3. The germline V and J ends were trimmed by 5 bases and 2 bases, with 7 bases remaining between them. Germline loops: CDR1 PRHDT, CDR2 FYEKMQ (reference sequence).

CDR3 nucleotide sequence: TGTGCCAGCAGCGTCGGGACAGACTTGACTGAAGCTTTCTTT. Translation: CASSVGTDLTEAFF. The V gene is TRBV7-9, the J gene TRBJ1-1; TRBD1 agrees at 7 bases. The CDR3 sequence is 14 residues long. Germline-derived CDR1 and CDR2 are SEHNR and FQNEAQ (reference sequence). Trimming removed 5 bases from V and 5 bases from J; junction bases left unmatched: 8.

This clone occurred once. The chain couples TRBV14 to TRBJ1-1, with D unclear. The CDR3 runs 13 residues. Germline CDR1 and CDR2: SGHDN and FVKESK. V was clipped by 5 bases and J by 10 bases, with 17 bases between them. The CDR3 DNA is TGTGCCAGCAGCTTTCGTACCGGTTCAGCAGCTTTCTTT. Its translation is CASSFRTGSAAFF.

The CDR3 reads CASSSGTGRSVVQETQYF. Here the CDR3 DNA reads TGTGCCAGCAGCTCGGGGACAGGGAGGTCGGTGGTTCAAGAGACCCAGTACTTC. This chain joins TRBV7-9 and TRBJ2-5, with 9 bases matching TRBD1. The CDR3 consists of 18 residues. CDR1 SEHNR and CDR2 FQNEAQ come from the germline V gene (reference sequence). J gave up 2 bases and V 4 bases, and 14 bases lay outside the gene matches. Full variable domain (outside the CDR3, taken from reference TRBV7-9 and TRBJ2-5): DTGVSQNPRHKITKRGQNVTFRCDPISEHNRLYWYRQTLGQGPEFLTYFQNEAQLEKSRLLSDRFSAERPKGSFSTLEIQRTEQGDSAMYLCASSSGTGRSVVQETQYFGPGTRLLVL.

This sequence joins TRBV6-4 and TRBJ1-1, with unresolved D. The V gene's germline CDR1 is MRHNA and CDR2 SNTAGT. The CDR3 spans 14 residues. V lost 6 bases and J 0 bases, leaving 11 bases between the germline ends. The CDR3 protein is CASRESAMNTEAFF. In nucleotides, the CDR3 is TGTGCCAGCAGGGAATCGGCCATGAACACTGAAGCTTTCTTT.

V is TRBV30 and J is TRBJ1-5; TRBD1 agrees at 10 bases. The V gene end was trimmed by 0 bases and the J gene end by 11 bases; junction bases not matched to a gene: 13. The CDR3 length is 16 residues. The germline V gene has CDR1 GTSNPN and CDR2 SVGIG (reference sequence). The CDR3 protein is CAWSVQPGQGHRTQHF. The DNA for the CDR3 is TGTGCCTGGAGTGTTCAACCGGGACAGGGGCATAGGACCCAGCATTTT.